A single sample is the source of the 18 T cell receptor beta chains below, sequenced in a study of blood T cell repertoires in COVID-19. Clones were read by immunoSEQ multiplex PCR, and TCRdb kept only the in-frame ones, dropping some. This sample carries about 250,000 clones, about 85% of them seen once, and the ten largest clones take 5.5% to 8%. The material sequenced was peripheral blood. These receptors were taken from a woman in her sixties or seventies with active or convalescent COVID-19.

The CDR3 is CASSAAGTNYNEQFF. The CDR3 bases are TGCGCCAGCAGCGCCGCCGGGACAAATTACAATGAGCAGTTCTTC. This chain connects TRBV5-1 to TRBJ2-1, with D possibly TRBD1 on 6 matching bases. There are 15 residues in the CDR3. Looked up from germline, CDR1 is SGHRS and CDR2 is YFSETQ. Deletions cut 4 bases from V and 4 bases from J, with 15 bases between.

The chain is built from TRBV7-8 and TRBJ2-3; a weak D match, TRBD2 (6 bases). From germline, CDR1 is SGHVS and CDR2 FQNEAQ. V lost 2 bases and J 2 bases, leaving 17 bases between the germline ends. The CDR3 loop spans 17 amino acids. CDR3 in DNA: TGTGCCAGCAGCTTATCTCGTTGGGCGGGAATCACAGATACGCAGTATTTT. It encodes CASSLSRWAGITDTQYF.

The chain links TRBV6-5 to TRBJ1-2; 10 bases match TRBD1. Germline trimming cut 6 bases from V and 6 bases from J; bases unmatched to any gene: 10. This CDR3 comprises 15 residues. The germline gives CDR1 MNHEY, CDR2 SVGAGI. DNA for the CDR3: TGTGCCAGCAGCCCAGGACAGGGGGGATTGAATGGCTACACCTTC. It encodes CASSPGQGGLNGYTF.

This chain links TRBV19 with TRBJ2-7; 9 nucleotides agree with TRBD2. After removal of 4 bases from V and 2 bases from J, the junction contained 3 bases not matched to a gene. This CDR3 contains 14 residues. CDR1 is LNHDA and CDR2 is SQIVND in the germline V gene (reference sequence). CDR3 protein: CASSTLAGPYEQYF. The CDR3 DNA reads as TGTGCCAGTAGTACGCTAGCGGGACCCTACGAGCAGTACTTC.

The chain has TRBV5-1 and TRBJ2-1; TRBD1 is a possible D gene (6 bases). Germline CDR1 SGHRS, CDR2 YFSETQ. V was trimmed by 4 bases and J by 2 bases, leaving 13 bases between them. This CDR3 is 15 amino acids long. In DNA, the CDR3 is TGCGCCAGCAGCATCCGGGACACCGCCTACAATGAGCAGTTCTTC. As protein: CASSIRDTAYNEQFF.

This clone was observed once. The chain has TRBV29-1 and TRBJ2-3; a possible D gene is TRBD1 (6 bases). This CDR3 is built from 14 residues. Trimming shortened V by 7 bases and J by 0 bases, and 14 bases separated the two germline ends. Germline V lookup: CDR1 SQVTM, CDR2 ANQGSEA. CDR3 protein: CSAPGASSTDTQYF. In nucleotides, the CDR3 is TGCAGCGCCCCAGGGGCTTCTAGCACAGATACGCAGTATTTT.

This clone was counted a few times. Written as DNA, the CDR3 is TGTGCCAGCAGCCAAGCTCCTAGCGGGAGAGGAGAGACCCAGTACTTC. This codes for CASSQAPSGRGETQYF. The chain has TRBV14 and TRBJ2-5; 10 bases align to TRBD2. Unmatched junction bases numbered 6, after V lost 1 base and J lost 4 bases. CDR3 length: 16 residues. Germline-derived CDR1 and CDR2 are SGHDN and FVKESK.

This chain connects TRBV7-3 to TRBJ2-1; 7 positions match TRBD2. The V and J ends lost 4 bases and 4 bases, in that order; junction bases with no gene match: 7. This CDR3 comprises 15 residues. Germline V CDR1 and CDR2: SGHTA, FQGTGA. For the CDR3, the DNA is TGTGCCAGCAGCTCCCAGGTGGGGGGGTACAATGAGCAGTTCTTC. This sequence encodes CASSSQVGGYNEQFF.

The rearrangement joins TRBV19 to TRBJ2-1; 10 nucleotides agree with TRBD2. CDR1 is LNHDA and CDR2 is SQIVND in the germline V gene (reference sequence). J gave up 4 bases and V 9 bases, and 12 bases lay outside the gene matches. The CDR3 has 16 amino acids. The CDR3, as DNA: TGTGCCAGCAAAAAAGGCGGGACTAGCGTTTACAATGAGCAGTTCTTC. Its translation is CASKKGGTSVYNEQFF.

The chain links TRBV10-2 to TRBJ1-5; tentative D call: TRBD1 (5 bases). V lost 3 bases, J lost 6 bases, and 15 bases lay in between. The CDR3 sequence is 15 residues long. Germline CDR1 and CDR2: WSHSY and SAAADI. CDR3 sequence (DNA): TGCGCCAGCAGTGACCCAGGAGGGGTGGGTCAGCCCCAGCATTTT. Translating it yields CASSDPGGVGQPQHF.

This CDR3 is CASSLGSAGVYEQYF. The CDR3 region has the DNA TGTGCCAGCAGCTTAGGGTCAGCGGGAGTTTACGAGCAGTACTTC. The rearrangement uses TRBV11-3 and TRBJ2-7; 8 bases align to TRBD2. Looked up from germline, CDR1 is SGHNT and CDR2 is YENEEA. The length of the CDR3 is 15 residues. Losses at the gene ends were 1 base for V and 4 bases for J; bases not matched to a gene: 6.

The V call is TRBV7-2, the J call TRBJ1-1, with 7 nucleotides matching TRBD1. Germline V CDR1 and CDR2: SGHTA, FQGNSA. CDR3 size: 14 residues. J gave up 5 bases and V 1 base, and 4 bases lay outside the gene matches. CDR3 loop: CASSLVRGETEAFF. The CDR3 DNA reads TGTGCCAGCAGCTTAGTCAGGGGGGAAACTGAAGCTTTCTTT.

This chain uses TRBV30 with TRBJ2-7; D is uncertain. V was cut by 4 bases and J by 4 bases, with 11 bases left in between. The CDR3 is 12 amino acids. Germline CDR1 and CDR2: GTSNPN and SVGIG (reference sequence). The CDR3 DNA reads TGTGCCTGGAACCAGGTTGGGTACGAGCAGTACTTC. It codes for CAWNQVGYEQYF.

V gene TRBV5-1 combines with J gene TRBJ2-5, with 7 bases matching TRBD1. The CDR3 consists of 13 residues. CDR1 and CDR2 from the germline V gene are SGHRS and YFSETQ. V was pared by 4 bases and J by 4 bases, with 4 bases of the junction left unmatched. The CDR3 nucleotides read TGCGCCAGCAGCACGGGACAGCGAGAGACCCAGTACTTC. Translation: CASSTGQRETQYF. Drawing the rest from reference TRBV5-1 and TRBJ2-5, the complete variable domain is KAGVTQTPRYLIKTRGQQVTLSCSPISGHRSVSWYQQTPGQGLQFLFEYFSETQRNKGNFPGRFSGRQFSNSRSEMNVSTLELGDSALYLCASSTGQRETQYFGPGTRLLVL.

In DNA form, the CDR3 reads TGTGCCAGCAGCCGTCAGGGGTATAGCGGGGCACAAGAGACCCAGTACTTC. Translating it yields CASSRQGYSGAQETQYF. V gene TRBV7-2 combines with J gene TRBJ2-5, with 8 bases fitting TRBD2. After removal of 5 bases from V and 2 bases from J, the junction contained 13 bases not matched to a gene. The germline V gene encodes CDR1 SGHTA and CDR2 FQGNSA. The CDR3 runs to 17 residues.

The rearrangement links TRBV5-1 to TRBJ1-2, with TRBD1 matching 11 bases. Germline CDR1 reads SGHRS; CDR2 reads YFSETQ. The CDR3 extends over 14 amino acids. V shed 0 bases, J shed 11 bases, and the junction held 6 bases outside the gene matches. The CDR3 DNA reads TGCGCCAGCAGCTTGGTGGGGACAGGGGGAAGATACACCTTC. Its translation is CASSLVGTGGRYTF.

The chain recombines TRBV19 with TRBJ1-2; D is ambiguous. This CDR3 has 15 residues. The germline gives CDR1 LNHDA, CDR2 SQIVND (reference sequence). The V end lost 6 bases, the J end lost 2 bases, and 16 bases lay between the germline ends. CDR3 in amino acids: CASSPNSTPNYGYTF. In nucleotides, the CDR3 is TGTGCCAGTAGCCCAAACTCGACACCAAACTATGGCTACACCTTC. Looking up the rest from reference TRBV19 and TRBJ1-2 gives the full variable domain: DGGITQSPKYLFRKEGQNVTLSCEQNLNHDAMYWYRQDPGQGLRLIYYSQIVNDFQKGDIAEGYSVSREKKESFPLTVTSAQKNPTAFYLCASSPNSTPNYGYTFGSGTRLTVV.

This rearrangement joins TRBV5-1 to TRBJ2-5; weak D call: TRBD2 (6 bases). Trimming removed 2 bases from V and 1 base from J, with 12 bases in between. Germline values: CDR1 SGHRS, CDR2 YFSETQ. The CDR3 consists of 15 residues. The CDR3 loop is CASSFVPGAQETQYF. The CDR3 DNA reads as TGCGCCAGCAGCTTTGTTCCGGGAGCCCAAGAGACCCAGTACTTC. The full variable domain, rest sourced from reference TRBV5-1 and TRBJ2-5, is KAGVTQTPRYLIKTRGQQVTLSCSPISGHRSVSWYQQTPGQGLQFLFEYFSETQRNKGNFPGRFSGRQFSNSRSEMNVSTLELGDSALYLCASSFVPGAQETQYFGPGTRLLVL.